The present T cell receptor (beta chain) was sequenced within a study of T cell responses to AZD1222 COVID-19 vaccine. Findings of the study overall: White British people made up most donors, females outnumbered males, and clonal diversity was possibly underestimated. Close to half of spike-specific TCRs reportedly recognize unmutated variant regions. The study found vaccine-associated CD4 TCRs spanning spike, dominant at 160-218 and 743-854.

Clones were read by immunoSEQ multiplex PCR, and TCRdb kept only the in-frame ones, dropping some. Seen here are approximately 180,000 clones, around nine tenths observed once, and the top ten hold approximately 4%. With regard to this clone: Its antigen is not identified.

Looked up from germline, CDR1 is MNHEY and CDR2 is SMNVEV (reference sequence). The CDR3 sequence is 15 residues long. Trimming took 5 bases from V and 8 from J; bases not matched to a gene: 11. The chain recombines TRBV27 with TRBJ1-2, with 10 bases lining up with TRBD1. This TCR came from an adult who received the MenACWY meningococcal vaccine as a control. The sample was peripheral blood, taken 28 days after the second dose of the MenACWY control vaccine. The DNA of the CDR3 is TGTGCCAGCAGTGAATCCGGGACAGGGGTACGGGGCTACACCTTC. Amino acid sequence: CASSESGTGVRGYTF.